This TCR beta chain comes out of a study of T cell responses to AZD1222 COVID-19 vaccine. Repertoires were generated with immunoSEQ multiplex PCR, while TCRdb's copy carries only in-frame clones and drops some. The data show about 160,000 clones, with 80% to 90% seen just once and roughly 6.9% held by the top ten. Broader study findings: The study sampled repertoires only after the peak T cell response.

This clone was picked up one time. As yet, its antigen is unknown. Here the sequenced sample was peripheral blood, taken on day 0 of AZD1222 vaccination. This TCR was recovered from an adult in good health.

In DNA, the CDR3 is TGTGCCACCAGTGATGGTAACCGGGACAGGGGGCTCGCAGATACGCAGTATTTT. Its translation is CATSDGNRDRGLADTQYF. The chain joins TRBV24-1 to TRBJ2-3, with 12 nucleotides matching TRBD1. Germline loops: CDR1 KGHDR, CDR2 SFDVKD. The junction had 10 bases not matched to a gene; V was cut back by 3 bases and J by 4 bases. The CDR3 contains 18 residues.